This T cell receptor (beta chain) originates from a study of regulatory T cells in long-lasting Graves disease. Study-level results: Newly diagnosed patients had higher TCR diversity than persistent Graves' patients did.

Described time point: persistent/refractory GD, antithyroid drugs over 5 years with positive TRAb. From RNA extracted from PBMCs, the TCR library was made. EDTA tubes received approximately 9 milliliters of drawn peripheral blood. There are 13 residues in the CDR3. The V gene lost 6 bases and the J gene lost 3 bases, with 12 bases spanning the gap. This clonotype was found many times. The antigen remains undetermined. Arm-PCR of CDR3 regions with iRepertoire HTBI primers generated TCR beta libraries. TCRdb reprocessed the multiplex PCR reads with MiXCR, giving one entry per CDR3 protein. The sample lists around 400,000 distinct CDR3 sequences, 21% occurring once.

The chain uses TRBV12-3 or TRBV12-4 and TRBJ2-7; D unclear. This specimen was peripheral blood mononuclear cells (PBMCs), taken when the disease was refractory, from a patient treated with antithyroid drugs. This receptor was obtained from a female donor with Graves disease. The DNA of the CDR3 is TGTGCCAGCAGCCCTAACGGCCACTACGAGCAGTACTTC. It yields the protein CASSPNGHYEQYF.